Listed here are 27 T cell receptor beta chains from one sample, sequenced in a study of T cell responses to AZD1222 COVID-19 vaccine. The method was immunoSEQ multiplex PCR; TCRdb's version includes in-frame clones alone and lacks a portion of them. This table has 90,000 to 120,000 clones, around 92% appearing once. The input for sequencing was peripheral blood, taken on day 0 of AZD1222 vaccination. Receptors were obtained from an adult in good health.

The chain carries TRBV24-1 and TRBJ2-1; TRBD2 agrees at 11 bases. The germline gives CDR1 KGHDR, CDR2 SFDVKD. The V and J ends lost 3 bases and 3 bases, in that order; junction bases with no gene match: 3. This CDR3 is 16 amino acids long. Written as DNA, the CDR3 is TGTGCCACCAGTGATCCGGGACTAGCGGTCTACAATGAGCAGTTCTTC. It is translated as CATSDPGLAVYNEQFF.

The chain joins TRBV28 to TRBJ2-2; the D is unclear. The CDR3 extends over 14 amino acids. V gave up 5 bases and J gave up 4 bases, with 11 bases separating them. The V gene's germline CDR1 is MDHEN and CDR2 SYDVKM. The CDR3 region is CASSPWGRTGELFF. CDR3 coding DNA: TGTGCCAGCAGTCCATGGGGTCGCACCGGGGAGCTGTTTTTT.

The V gene is TRBV7-2, the J gene TRBJ2-7; maybe TRBD2 (6 bases). Germline V gene sequence: CDR1 SGHTA, CDR2 FQGNSA. The CDR3 runs to 13 residues. V lost 4 bases, J lost 4 bases, and 11 bases lay in between. The CDR3 loop reads CASSSGRGYEQYF. As DNA, the CDR3 is TGTGCCAGCAGCTCGGGGCGGGGATACGAGCAGTACTTC.

The chain joins TRBV6-5 to TRBJ2-7; no definite D call. The CDR3 spans 12 residues. Trimming removed 6 bases at V and 9 bases at J, with 15 bases between. Germline V gene data show CDR1 as MNHEY and CDR2 as SVGAGI. The CDR3 nucleotides read TGTGCCAGCAGGTCGGGTCTGGGTTTGCAGTACTTC. It codes for CASRSGLGLQYF.

The rearrangement uses TRBV5-1 and TRBJ2-4; 10 bases are a match to TRBD2. This CDR3 comprises 19 residues. After removal of 7 bases from V and 3 bases from J, the junction contained 19 bases not matched to a gene. CDR1 is SGHRS and CDR2 is YFSETQ in the germline V gene. As DNA, the CDR3 is TGCGCCAGCTTCCCGTTTCAGGACACTAGCGGGATGGTCAAAAACATTCAGTACTTC. Its translation: CASFPFQDTSGMVKNIQYF.

This clone was recorded once. The chain has TRBV4-3 and TRBJ2-5, with a tentative D call TRBD1 (5 bases). V was shortened by 4 bases and J by 5 bases, with 11 bases between the two germline ends. CDR1 and CDR2 (germline): LGHNA, YSLEER. There are 13 residues in the CDR3. CDR3: CASSRDRQETQYF. In DNA, the CDR3 is TGCGCCAGCAGCCGCGACAGACAGGAGACCCAGTACTTC.

The chain uses TRBV5-1 and TRBJ2-3; D remains ambiguous. The V gene lost 4 bases and the J gene lost 2 bases, with 14 bases spanning the gap. The CDR3 spans 15 residues. Germline V gene lookup returns CDR1 SGHRS and CDR2 YFSETQ. The CDR3 nucleotides read TGCGCCAGCAGCCCGGACGGCACCACCACAGATACGCAGTATTTT. Protein: CASSPDGTTTDTQYF.

This chain uses TRBV6-5 with TRBJ1-1; perhaps TRBD1 as D (5 bases). V shed 2 bases and J shed 11 bases, with 12 bases lying between them. The CDR3 length is 12 residues. Per the germline V gene, CDR1 is MNHEY and CDR2 is SVGAGI. CDR3 region: CASSYAGQRAFF. CDR3 bases: TGTGCCAGCAGTTACGCCGGACAAAGGGCTTTCTTT.

The chain couples TRBV5-1 to TRBJ2-2; 9 positions match TRBD1. Germline CDR1 reads SGHRS; CDR2 reads YFSETQ. V was clipped by 8 bases and J by 7 bases; unmatched bases: 3. The CDR3 consists of 12 residues. The CDR3 DNA reads TGCGCCAGGGGACAGGGAATCGGGGAGCTGTTTTTT. Protein: CARGQGIGELFF.

The rearrangement uses TRBV6-5 and TRBJ1-1; D is uncertain. The length of the CDR3 is 15 residues. CDR1 and CDR2 (germline): MNHEY, SVGAGI. Trimming pared 4 bases from V and 0 bases from J, leaving 12 bases between. DNA for the CDR3: TGTGCCAGCAGTTCTGCAGGAATCATGAACACTGAAGCTTTCTTT. Encoded protein: CASSSAGIMNTEAFF.

The chain links TRBV28 to TRBJ1-5, with D tentatively TRBD1 (6 bases). There are 15 residues in the CDR3. Germline CDR1 and CDR2: MDHEN and SYDVKM. V was pared by 3 bases and J by 7 bases, with 16 bases between. Here the CDR3 DNA reads TGTGCCAGCAGTTTTGGAGGAGGGGGGGGGCAGCCCCAGCATTTT. This gives the protein CASSFGGGGGQPQHF.

This clone was observed a single time. The chain is built from TRBV12-5 and TRBJ2-7; maybe TRBD1 (6 bases). The CDR3 has 15 residues. V lost 7 bases and J lost 5, with 21 bases in between. Germline V gene lookup returns CDR1 LGHNT and CDR2 FRNRAP. CDR3 in DNA: TGTGCTAGTGCCCTGGGGGCGGCAGGGGCCAACGAGCAGTACTTC. This translates into CASALGAAGANEQYF.

V is TRBV6-2 or TRBV6-3 and J is TRBJ1-2; D remains ambiguous. V was cut by 5 bases and J by 8 bases, with 15 bases left in between. The CDR3 is 13 amino acids. Germline V gene data show CDR1 as MNHEY and CDR2 as SVGEGT. The CDR3: CASSQTGPGGYTF. The CDR3 region has the DNA TGTGCCAGCAGTCAGACCGGACCGGGCGGCTACACCTTC.

The V call is TRBV7-3, the J call TRBJ2-3; TRBD2 agrees at 9 bases. V gave up 2 bases and J gave up 4 bases; unmatched junction bases: 10. CDR1 SGHTA and CDR2 FQGTGA come from the germline V gene. The CDR3 is 17 residues long. CDR3: CASSLSAGGKPPDTQYF. CDR3 bases: TGTGCCAGCAGCTTATCGGCGGGGGGGAAGCCCCCAGATACGCAGTATTTT.

This chain uses TRBV3-1 (or the pseudogene TRBV3-2) with TRBJ1-4, with D perhaps matching TRBD1 (5 bases). Deletions cut 0 bases from V and 8 bases from J, with 10 bases between. This CDR3 region has 14 residues. Germline V gives CDR1 LGHDT, CDR2 YNNKEL (reference sequence). The CDR3 coding sequence is TGTGCCAGCAGCCAAGATGGGGGTTCCGAAAAACTGTTTTTT. This encodes CASSQDGGSEKLFF.

This chain joins TRBV5-1 and TRBJ1-1; 7 bases fit TRBD1. The V gene's germline CDR1 is SGHRS and CDR2 YFSETQ. The CDR3 runs 15 residues. V was clipped by 0 bases and J by 6 bases; unmatched bases: 8. The CDR3 DNA reads as TGCGCCAGCAGCTTGGCCGAGCAGGGGGGAGCTGAAGCTTTCTTT. Amino acid sequence: CASSLAEQGGAEAFF.

The chain uses TRBV27 and TRBJ2-7; no firm D call. The length of the CDR3 is 14 residues. Germline CDR1 is MNHEY and CDR2 is SMNVEV (reference sequence). The V gene lost 0 bases and the J gene lost 2 bases, with 8 bases spanning the gap. The DNA for the CDR3 is TGTGCCAGCAGTTTATCCTTAAAAACCTACGAGCAGTACTTC. This codes for CASSLSLKTYEQYF.

The chain couples TRBV6-6 to TRBJ1-1; D possibly corresponds to TRBD1 (6 bases). This CDR3 has 13 residues. V was pared by 0 bases and J by 7 bases, with 9 bases between. CDR1 and CDR2 from the germline V gene are MNHNY and SVGAGI (reference sequence). The CDR3 nucleotides read TGTGCCAGCAGTTACTCCACAGGGTATGAAGCTTTCTTT. Protein: CASSYSTGYEAFF.

The CDR3: CASSFTRGRAVDTQYF. In DNA form, the CDR3 reads TGTGCCAGCAGTTTTACGCGCGGGAGGGCAGTCGATACGCAGTATTTT. This chain connects TRBV6-5 to TRBJ2-3; 9 bases map to TRBD2. The germline gives CDR1 MNHEY, CDR2 SVGAGI. The V gene end was trimmed by 4 bases and the J gene end by 6 bases; junction bases not matched to a gene: 11. This CDR3 region has 16 residues.

In its sample, this clone was seen once. The chain recombines TRBV7-9 with TRBJ2-1; D gene ambiguous. This CDR3 has 16 amino acids. Trimming took 1 base from V and 0 from J, leaving 10 bases between them. The germline gives CDR1 SEHNR, CDR2 FQNEAQ (reference sequence). CDR3 loop: CASSLEEASSYNEQFF. CDR3 DNA sequence: TGTGCCAGCAGCTTAGAAGAGGCGAGCTCCTACAATGAGCAGTTCTTC.

The rearrangement joins TRBV14 to TRBJ2-1; 11 bases line up with TRBD2. This CDR3 region has 17 residues. From germline, CDR1 is SGHDN and CDR2 FVKESK. V dropped 4 bases and J dropped 4; count of bases not matched to a gene: 9. The CDR3 DNA reads TGTGCCAGCAGCCTCAGGGGGGGACTAGCGGTTTACAATGAGCAGTTCTTC. This translates into CASSLRGGLAVYNEQFF.

V usage is TRBV2 and J usage is TRBJ2-1, with D perhaps matching TRBD1 (6 bases). V gave up 7 bases and J gave up 5 bases, with 12 bases separating them. There are 13 residues in the CDR3. Per germline, CDR1 SNHLY and CDR2 FYNNEI. As DNA, the CDR3 is TGTGCCAGCACCCCGGACAGCAACAATGAGCAGTTCTTC. Translation: CASTPDSNNEQFF.

J is TRBJ2-3 and V is TRBV4-2, with TRBD2 identical over 7 bases. V shed 4 bases and J 4 bases; nucleotides not matched to a gene: 14. CDR1 and CDR2 (germline): LGHNA, YNFKEQ. This CDR3 has 17 amino acids. CDR3 amino acids: CASSPFTSVRSPDTQYF. The CDR3 region has the DNA TGTGCCAGCAGCCCCTTCACTAGCGTGAGGTCCCCAGATACGCAGTATTTT.

The V and J genes are TRBV12-3 or TRBV12-4 and TRBJ2-7; D is ambiguous. This CDR3 is 13 amino acids long. The ends were cut back, 8 bases at V and 3 bases at J, with 14 bases in the middle. The CDR3 DNA reads as TGTGCCAGCGCGTCTGGGGTGGGCTACGAGCAGTACTTC. Protein sequence: CASASGVGYEQYF.

V gene TRBV5-1 combines with J gene TRBJ2-3, with 8 bases aligning to TRBD1. CDR1 and CDR2 from the germline V gene are SGHRS and YFSETQ. This CDR3 comprises 17 residues. V gave up 4 bases and J gave up 2 bases; unmatched junction bases: 12. The CDR3 here is CASSGDRGRVSTDTQYF. The CDR3 region has the DNA TGCGCCAGCAGCGGAGACAGGGGCAGAGTTTCCACAGATACGCAGTATTTT.

The count of this clone is one. The chain links TRBV10-3 to TRBJ2-2; D ambiguous. Germline V lookup: CDR1 ENHRY, CDR2 SYGVKD. V was shortened by 7 bases and J by 6 bases, with 15 bases between the two germline ends. The CDR3 totals 14 residues. CDR3: CAIKWEGGAGELFF. For the CDR3, the DNA is TGTGCCATCAAGTGGGAAGGTGGCGCCGGGGAGCTGTTTTTT.

The chain uses TRBV28 and TRBJ2-1, with TRBD1 matching 7 bases. V lost 6 bases to trimming and J lost 7 bases; unmatched junction nucleotides: 6. This CDR3 comprises 13 residues. CDR1 is MDHEN and CDR2 is SYDVKM in the germline V gene. The CDR3 nucleotides read TGTGCCAGCAGGTCACAGGGGTGGAATGAGCAGTTCTTC. This gives the protein CASRSQGWNEQFF.